What follows describes a single TCR beta chain. What it binds is unknown. The sample originates from a study of immune evolution from preneoplasia to lung adenocarcinoma. Data came from immunoSEQ multiplex PCR; TCRdb stores just in-frame clones and leaves some out. This table has a few thousand clones, just under 85% appearing once. The V and J ends lost 5 bases and 0 bases respectively, with 17 bases between them. The CDR3 is 17 residues long. Germline CDR1 SEHNR, CDR2 FQNEAQ (reference sequence). Points from the study as a whole: From normal lung to invasive adenocarcinoma, top clone frequencies appeared to decrease. Normal lung had highest clonality; later lesions appeared denser, more diverse.

Patient tissue came from resections in Japan or China, 2014–2017. Each case's diagnosis was confirmed by two pathologists on H&E. What was sequenced was FFPE adjacent normal lung tissue. The clonotype was recovered from a donor aged 70 or over with lung adenocarcinoma. The rearrangement links TRBV7-9 to TRBJ1-3; weak D call: TRBD1 (6 bases). This CDR3 is CASSRQADPRSGNTIYF. Here the CDR3 DNA reads TGTGCCAGCAGCCGACAGGCGGACCCCCGCTCTGGAAACACCATATATTTT.